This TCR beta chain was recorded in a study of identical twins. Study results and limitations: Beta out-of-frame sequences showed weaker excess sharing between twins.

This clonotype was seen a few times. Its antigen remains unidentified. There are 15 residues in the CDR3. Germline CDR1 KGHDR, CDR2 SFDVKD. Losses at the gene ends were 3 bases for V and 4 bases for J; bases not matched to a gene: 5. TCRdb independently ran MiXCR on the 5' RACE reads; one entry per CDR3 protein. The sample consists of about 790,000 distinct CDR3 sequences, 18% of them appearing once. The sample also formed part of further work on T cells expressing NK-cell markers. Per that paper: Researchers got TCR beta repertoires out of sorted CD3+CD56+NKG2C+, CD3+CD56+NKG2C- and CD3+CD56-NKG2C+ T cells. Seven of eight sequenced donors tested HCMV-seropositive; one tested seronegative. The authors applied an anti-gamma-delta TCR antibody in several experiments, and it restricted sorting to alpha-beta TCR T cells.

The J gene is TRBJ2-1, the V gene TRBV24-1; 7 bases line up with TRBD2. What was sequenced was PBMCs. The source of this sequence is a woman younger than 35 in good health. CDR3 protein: CATSDKAGTYNEQFF. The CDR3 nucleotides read TGTGCCACCAGTGATAAAGCGGGGACGTACAATGAGCAGTTCTTC.